The text below deals with one T cell receptor beta chain. The antigen is unknown. This entry comes from a study of Ad26.COV2.S vaccination and SARS-CoV-2 variants. For the study at large: Donor was in the COV1001 Ad26.COV2.S trial arm. Once, or twice with 56 days between doses, Ad26.COV2.S was given intramuscularly. Study observations and caveats: There was a possibility that the TCR breadth and depth analyses underestimated total T cell responses. Reportedly, after vaccination the spike-specific CD8+ and CD4+ T cell responses displayed substantial breadth.

Treatment given: roughly 20 received Ad26.COV2.S at low or high dose, single or two shots; about 5 received placebo; per-sample allocation not given. Samples analyzed were those drawn on day 63 after the first vaccine or placebo injection. The method was immunoSEQ multiplex PCR; TCRdb's version includes in-frame clones alone and lacks a portion of them. Of under 550,000 clones in the sample, around 87% were seen once. The germline gives CDR1 ENHRY, CDR2 SYGVKD. The CDR3 loop spans 12 amino acids. V lost 7 bases and J 9 bases, leaving 13 bases between the germline ends. This rearrangement joins TRBV10-3 to TRBJ2-1, with unresolved D. This specimen was peripheral blood, taken in a trial of Ad26.COV2.S vaccine versus placebo. The clonotype was recovered from a person aged 18-65 years who received the Ad26.COV2.S COVID-19 vaccine or a placebo. In DNA form, the CDR3 reads TGTGCCATCAAGGACCCTGAGGTTGAGCAGTTCTTC. Protein: CAIKDPEVEQFF.